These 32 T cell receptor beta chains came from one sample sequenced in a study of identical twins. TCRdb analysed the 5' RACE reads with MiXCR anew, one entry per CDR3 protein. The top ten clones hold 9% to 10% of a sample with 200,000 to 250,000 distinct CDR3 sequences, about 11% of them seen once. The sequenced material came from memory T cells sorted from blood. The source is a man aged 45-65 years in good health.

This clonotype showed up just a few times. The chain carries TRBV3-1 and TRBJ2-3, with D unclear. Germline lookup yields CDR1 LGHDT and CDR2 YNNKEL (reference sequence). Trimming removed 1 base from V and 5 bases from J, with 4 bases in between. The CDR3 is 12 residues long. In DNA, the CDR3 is TGTGCCAGCAGCCAAGTTCAAGATACGCAGTATTTT. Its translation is CASSQVQDTQYF.

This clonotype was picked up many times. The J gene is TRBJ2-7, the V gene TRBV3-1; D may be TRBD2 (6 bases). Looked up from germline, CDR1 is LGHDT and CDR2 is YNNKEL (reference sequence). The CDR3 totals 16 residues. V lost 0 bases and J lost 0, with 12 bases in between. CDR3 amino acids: CASSQDPWRDSYEQYF. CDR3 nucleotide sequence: TGTGCCAGCAGCCAAGATCCCTGGAGGGACTCCTACGAGCAGTACTTC.

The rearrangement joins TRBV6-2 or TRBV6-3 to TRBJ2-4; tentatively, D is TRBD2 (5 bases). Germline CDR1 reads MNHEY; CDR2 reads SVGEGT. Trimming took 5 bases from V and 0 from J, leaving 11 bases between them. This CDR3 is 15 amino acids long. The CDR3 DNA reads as TGTGCCAGCAGTCCTCGGGGAATAGCCAAAAACATTCAGTACTTC. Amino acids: CASSPRGIAKNIQYF.

The DNA for the CDR3 is TGTGCCAGCTCAACCTCAGAGCGGGTGAACACCGGGGAGCTGTTTTTT. Protein: CASSTSERVNTGELFF. The rearrangement joins TRBV18 to TRBJ2-2, with a tentative D call TRBD2 (6 bases). This CDR3 comprises 16 residues. Between the trimmed V and J ends, which lost 5 bases and 1 base, there was a span of 14 bases. Germline loops: CDR1 KGHSH, CDR2 LQKENI.

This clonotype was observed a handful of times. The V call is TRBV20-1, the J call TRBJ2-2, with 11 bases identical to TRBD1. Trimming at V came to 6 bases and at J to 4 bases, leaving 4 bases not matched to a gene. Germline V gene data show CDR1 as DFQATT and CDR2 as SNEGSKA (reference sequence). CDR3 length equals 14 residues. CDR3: CSAGDRGFTGELFF. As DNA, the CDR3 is TGCAGTGCAGGGGACAGGGGGTTCACCGGGGAGCTGTTTTTT.

The CDR3 coding sequence is TGTGCCAGCAGTCCTCGGACAGGGAGGGGCAATCAGCCCCAGCATTTT. As protein: CASSPRTGRGNQPQHF. The chain has TRBV6-1 and TRBJ1-5; TRBD1 agrees at 8 bases. Germline V gene data show CDR1 as MNHNS and CDR2 as SASEGT. The CDR3 has 16 residues. The V and J ends lost 5 bases and 2 bases, in that order; junction bases with no gene match: 8.

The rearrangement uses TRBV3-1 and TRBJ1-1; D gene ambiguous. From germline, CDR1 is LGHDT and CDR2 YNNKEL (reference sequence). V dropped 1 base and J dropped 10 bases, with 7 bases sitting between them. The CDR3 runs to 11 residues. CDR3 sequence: CASSQGHRAFF. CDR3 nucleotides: TGTGCCAGCAGCCAAGGACATCGAGCTTTCTTT.

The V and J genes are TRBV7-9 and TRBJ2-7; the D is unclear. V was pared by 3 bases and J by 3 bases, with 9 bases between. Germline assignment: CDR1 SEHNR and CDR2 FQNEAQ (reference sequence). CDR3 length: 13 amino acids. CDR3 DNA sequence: TGTGCCAGCAGCTTGCCAGCCGGCTACGAGCAGTACTTC. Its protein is CASSLPAGYEQYF.

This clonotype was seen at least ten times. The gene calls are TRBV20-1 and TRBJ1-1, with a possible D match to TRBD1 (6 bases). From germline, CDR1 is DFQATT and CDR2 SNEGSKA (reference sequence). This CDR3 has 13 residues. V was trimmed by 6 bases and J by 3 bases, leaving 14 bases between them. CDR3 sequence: CSAYRVEDTEAFF. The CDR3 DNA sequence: TGCAGTGCGTACAGGGTGGAGGACACTGAAGCTTTCTTT.

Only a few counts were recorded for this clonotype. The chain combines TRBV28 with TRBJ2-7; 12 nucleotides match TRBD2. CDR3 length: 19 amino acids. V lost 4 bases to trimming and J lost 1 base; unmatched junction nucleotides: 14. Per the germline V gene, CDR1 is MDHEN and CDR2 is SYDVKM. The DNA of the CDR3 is TGTGCCAGCAGTTCGCGCCCGGGACTAGCGGGCCCTTTATCCTACGAGCAGTACTTC. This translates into CASSSRPGLAGPLSYEQYF.

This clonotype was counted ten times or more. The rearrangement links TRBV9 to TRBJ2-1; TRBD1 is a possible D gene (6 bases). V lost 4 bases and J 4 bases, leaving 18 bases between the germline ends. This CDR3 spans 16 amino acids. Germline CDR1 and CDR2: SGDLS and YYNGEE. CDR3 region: CASSLGPGVEYNEQFF. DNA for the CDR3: TGTGCCAGCAGCCTAGGCCCAGGGGTAGAATACAATGAGCAGTTCTTC.

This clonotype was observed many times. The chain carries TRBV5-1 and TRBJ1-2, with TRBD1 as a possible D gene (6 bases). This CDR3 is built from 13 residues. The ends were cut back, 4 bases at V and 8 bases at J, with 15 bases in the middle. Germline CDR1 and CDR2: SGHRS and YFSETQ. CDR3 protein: CASSAQQGVGYTF. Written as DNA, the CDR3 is TGCGCCAGCAGCGCCCAACAGGGAGTGGGCTACACCTTC.

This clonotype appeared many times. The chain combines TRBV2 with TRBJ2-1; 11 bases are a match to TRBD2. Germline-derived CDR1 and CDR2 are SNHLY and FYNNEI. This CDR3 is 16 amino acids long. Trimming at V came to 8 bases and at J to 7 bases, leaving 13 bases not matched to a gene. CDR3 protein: CASAEEPGLAENEQFF. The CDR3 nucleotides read TGTGCCAGCGCGGAGGAACCGGGACTAGCGGAAAATGAGCAGTTCTTC.

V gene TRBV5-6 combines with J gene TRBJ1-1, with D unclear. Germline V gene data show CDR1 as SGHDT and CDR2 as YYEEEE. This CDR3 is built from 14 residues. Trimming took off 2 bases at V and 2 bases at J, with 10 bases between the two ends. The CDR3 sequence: CASSFFQANTEAFF. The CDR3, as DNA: TGTGCCAGCAGCTTTTTCCAGGCAAACACTGAAGCTTTCTTT.

The DNA of the CDR3 is TGCAGTGCTAGGACTAGCGGGGGGTGGAACACAGATACGCAGTATTTT. This sequence encodes CSARTSGGWNTDTQYF. The chain is built from TRBV20-1 and TRBJ2-3, with 13 bases lining up with TRBD2. Germline CDR1 reads DFQATT; CDR2 reads SNEGSKA (reference sequence). This CDR3 is 16 amino acids long. V was clipped by 3 bases and J by 2 bases; unmatched bases: 5.

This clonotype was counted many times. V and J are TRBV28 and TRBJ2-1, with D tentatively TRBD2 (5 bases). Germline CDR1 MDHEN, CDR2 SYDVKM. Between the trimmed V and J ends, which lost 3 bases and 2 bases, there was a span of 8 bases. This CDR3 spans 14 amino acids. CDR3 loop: CASSFSGTYNEQFF. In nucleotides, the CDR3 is TGTGCCAGCAGTTTCTCCGGGACCTACAATGAGCAGTTCTTC. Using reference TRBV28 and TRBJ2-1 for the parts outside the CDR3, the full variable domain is DVKVTQSSRYLVKRTGEKVFLECVQDMDHENMFWYRQDPGLGLRLIYFSYDVKMKEKGDIPEGYSVSREKKERFSLILESASTNQTSMYLCASSFSGTYNEQFFGPGTRLTVL.

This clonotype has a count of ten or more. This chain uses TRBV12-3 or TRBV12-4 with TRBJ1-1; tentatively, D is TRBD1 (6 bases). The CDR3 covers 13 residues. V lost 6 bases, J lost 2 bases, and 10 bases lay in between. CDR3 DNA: TGTGCCAGCAGACAGGGTTTTAACACTGAAGCTTTCTTT. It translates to CASRQGFNTEAFF.

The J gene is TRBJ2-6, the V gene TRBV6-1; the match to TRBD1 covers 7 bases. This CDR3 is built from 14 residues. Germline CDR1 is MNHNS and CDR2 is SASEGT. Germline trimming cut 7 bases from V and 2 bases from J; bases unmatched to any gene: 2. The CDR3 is CASKQGPGANVLTF. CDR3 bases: TGTGCCAGCAAACAGGGGCCTGGGGCCAACGTCCTGACTTTC.

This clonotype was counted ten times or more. The CDR3 spells CSAGTSGTNTGELFF. The CDR3 DNA sequence: TGCAGTGCCGGGACTAGCGGGACGAACACCGGGGAGCTGTTTTTT. V gene TRBV20-1 combines with J gene TRBJ2-2; the match to TRBD2 covers 13 bases. The J segment lost 0 bases and the V segment lost 6 bases, leaving 1 base of the junction unmatched. Per germline, CDR1 DFQATT and CDR2 SNEGSKA (reference sequence). This CDR3 is 15 amino acids long.

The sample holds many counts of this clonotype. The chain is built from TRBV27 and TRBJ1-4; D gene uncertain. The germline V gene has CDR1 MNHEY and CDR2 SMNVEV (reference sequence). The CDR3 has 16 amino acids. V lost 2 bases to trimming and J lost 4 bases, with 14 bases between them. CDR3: CASSLGFGYDNEKLFF. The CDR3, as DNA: TGTGCCAGCAGTTTAGGTTTCGGGTACGATAATGAAAAACTGTTTTTT.

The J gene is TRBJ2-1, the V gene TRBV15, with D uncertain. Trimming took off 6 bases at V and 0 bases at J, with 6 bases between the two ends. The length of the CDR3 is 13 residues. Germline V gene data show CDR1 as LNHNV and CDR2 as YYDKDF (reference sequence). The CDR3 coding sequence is TGTGCCACCAGAGGCCCCTCCTACAATGAGCAGTTCTTC. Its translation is CATRGPSYNEQFF.

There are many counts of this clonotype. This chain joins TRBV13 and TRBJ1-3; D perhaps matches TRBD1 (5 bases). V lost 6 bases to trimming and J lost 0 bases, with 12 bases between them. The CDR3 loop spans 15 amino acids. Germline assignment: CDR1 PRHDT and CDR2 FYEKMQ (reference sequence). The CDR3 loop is CASRPGPISGNTIYF. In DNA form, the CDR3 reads TGTGCCAGCAGGCCGGGACCCATCTCTGGAAACACCATATATTTT.

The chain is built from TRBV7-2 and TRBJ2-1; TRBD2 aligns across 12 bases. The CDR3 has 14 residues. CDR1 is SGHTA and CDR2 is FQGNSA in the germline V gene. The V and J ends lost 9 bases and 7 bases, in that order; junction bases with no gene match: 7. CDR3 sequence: CASAPGTSGNEQFF. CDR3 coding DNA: TGTGCCAGTGCACCCGGGACTAGCGGGAATGAGCAGTTCTTC.

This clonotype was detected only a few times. The CDR3 region has the DNA TGCGCCAGCAGCGGATTCGCGGGGGGCGACTATGGCTACACCTTC. This codes for CASSGFAGGDYGYTF. The V call is TRBV5-1, the J call TRBJ1-2; D may be TRBD1 (6 bases). The CDR3 has 15 residues. Per germline, CDR1 SGHRS and CDR2 YFSETQ. V dropped 4 bases and J dropped 3 bases, with 16 bases sitting between them.

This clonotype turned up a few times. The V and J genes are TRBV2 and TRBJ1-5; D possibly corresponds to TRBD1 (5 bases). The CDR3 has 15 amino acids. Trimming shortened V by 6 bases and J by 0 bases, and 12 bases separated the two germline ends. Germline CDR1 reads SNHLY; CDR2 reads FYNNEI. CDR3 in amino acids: CASSPGTVSNQPQHF. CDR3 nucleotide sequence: TGTGCCAGCAGCCCCGGGACGGTTAGCAATCAGCCCCAGCATTTT.

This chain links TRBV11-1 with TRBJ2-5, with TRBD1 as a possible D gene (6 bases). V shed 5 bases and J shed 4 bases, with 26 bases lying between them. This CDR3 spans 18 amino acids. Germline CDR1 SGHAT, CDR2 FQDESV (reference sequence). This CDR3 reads CASSEYLWGQGRSETQYF. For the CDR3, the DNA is TGTGCCAGCAGCGAGTATCTGTGGGGCCAGGGGCGCTCAGAGACCCAGTACTTC.

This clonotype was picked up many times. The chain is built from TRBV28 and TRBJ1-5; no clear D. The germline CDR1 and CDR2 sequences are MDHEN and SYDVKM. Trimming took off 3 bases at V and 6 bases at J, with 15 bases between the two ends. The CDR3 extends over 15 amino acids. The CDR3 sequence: CASSFLGVVVQPQHF. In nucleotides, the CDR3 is TGTGCCAGCAGTTTTCTCGGGGTCGTGGTTCAGCCCCAGCATTTT.

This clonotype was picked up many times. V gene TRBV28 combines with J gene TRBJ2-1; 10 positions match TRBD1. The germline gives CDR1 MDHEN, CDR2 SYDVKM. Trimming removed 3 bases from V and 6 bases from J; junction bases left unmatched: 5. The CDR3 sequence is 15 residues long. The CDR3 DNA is TGTGCCAGCAGTTTTAGGACAGGGGGATCCAATGAGCAGTTCTTC. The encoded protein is CASSFRTGGSNEQFF.

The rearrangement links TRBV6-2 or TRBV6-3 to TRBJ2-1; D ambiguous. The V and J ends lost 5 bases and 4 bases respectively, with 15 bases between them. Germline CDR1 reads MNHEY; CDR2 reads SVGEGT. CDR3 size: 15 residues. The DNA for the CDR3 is TGTGCCAGCAGTGGATACCCTCCTACATACAATGAGCAGTTCTTC. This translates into CASSGYPPTYNEQFF.

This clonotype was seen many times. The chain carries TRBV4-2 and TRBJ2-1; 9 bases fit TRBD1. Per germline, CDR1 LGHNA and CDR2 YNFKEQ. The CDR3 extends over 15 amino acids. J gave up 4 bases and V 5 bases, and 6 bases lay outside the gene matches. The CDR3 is CASSDRDRAYNEQFF. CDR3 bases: TGTGCCAGCAGCGACCGGGACAGGGCATACAATGAGCAGTTCTTC.

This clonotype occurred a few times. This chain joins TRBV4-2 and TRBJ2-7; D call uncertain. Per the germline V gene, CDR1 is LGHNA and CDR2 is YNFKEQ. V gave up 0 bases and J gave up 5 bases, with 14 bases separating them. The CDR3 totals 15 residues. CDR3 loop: CASSQDPSRVDEQYF. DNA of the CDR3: TGTGCCAGCAGCCAAGATCCTTCCCGAGTCGACGAGCAGTACTTC.

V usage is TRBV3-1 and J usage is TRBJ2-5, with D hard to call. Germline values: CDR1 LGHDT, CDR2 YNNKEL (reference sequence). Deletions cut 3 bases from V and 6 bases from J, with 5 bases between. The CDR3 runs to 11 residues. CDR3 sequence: CASSQTKTQYF. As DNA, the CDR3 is TGTGCCAGCAGCCAGACAAAGACCCAGTACTTC.